This TCR beta chain appears in the sequencing data of a study of CD8 T cells in ankylosing spondylitis. Study-level findings and limits: Fewer than 10 highly homologous variants made up a TCR beta motif that seemed to typify ankylosing spondylitis blood.

This clonotype has a count of ten or more. Its target is unknown. Quantitative 5'-RACE with molecular barcodes generated TCR beta libraries. Each CDR3 protein gets one entry after TCRdb re-called the 5' RACE reads with MiXCR. The profile covers fewer than 550,000 distinct CDR3 sequences, with roughly 5% appearing a single time and under 4.5% taken by the ten largest. Trimming took off 2 bases at V and 4 bases at J, with 8 bases between the two ends. In germline, CDR1 is ENHRY, CDR2 SYGVKD. The CDR3 covers 14 residues. The chain joins TRBV10-3 to TRBJ2-2, with no clear D. The sequence was obtained from a male donor with ankylosing spondylitis. Sequenced input: blood, either unsorted or a sorted T cell fraction (not recorded which). Here the CDR3 reads CAISERRATGELFF. The CDR3 region has the DNA TGTGCCATCAGTGAGAGGAGAGCCACCGGGGAGCTGTTTTTT.